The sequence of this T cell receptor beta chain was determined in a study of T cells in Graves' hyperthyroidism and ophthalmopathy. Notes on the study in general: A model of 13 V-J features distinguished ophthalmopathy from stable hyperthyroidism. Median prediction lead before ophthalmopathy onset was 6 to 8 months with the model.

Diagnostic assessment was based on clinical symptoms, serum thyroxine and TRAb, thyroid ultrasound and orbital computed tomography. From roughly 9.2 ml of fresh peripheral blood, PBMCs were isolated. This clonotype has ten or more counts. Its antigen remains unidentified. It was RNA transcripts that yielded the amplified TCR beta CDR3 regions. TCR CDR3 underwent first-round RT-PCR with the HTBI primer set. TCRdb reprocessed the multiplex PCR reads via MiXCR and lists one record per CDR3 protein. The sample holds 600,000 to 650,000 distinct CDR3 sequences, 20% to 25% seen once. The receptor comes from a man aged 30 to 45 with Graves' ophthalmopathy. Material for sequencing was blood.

CDR3 coding DNA: TGTGCCAGCAGCGAGGAGTGGGGGCGCCGTGTCACAGATACGCAGTATTTT. This translates into CASSEEWGRRVTDTQYF. The V and J genes are TRBV7-2 and TRBJ2-3; possible D gene TRBD1, 6 bases. CDR1 and CDR2 (germline): SGHTA, FQGNSA. V lost 5 bases, J lost 2 bases, and 20 bases lay in between. The CDR3 extends over 17 amino acids.